Listed below are T cell receptor beta chains from one sample, sequenced in a study of T cells after yellow fever vaccination. TCRdb reanalysed the 5' RACE reads using MiXCR and keeps one entry per CDR3 protein. The sample includes hundreds of thousands of distinct CDR3 sequences, roughly 13% of them seen just once. The specimen comprised PBMCs, sampled on the day of the yellow fever booster vaccination. Source of these receptors: a man aged 30 to 45 who received the YFV17D yellow fever vaccine. The CDR3 runs from the conserved cysteine through the conserved F or W. D genes are given only for firm matches. Some rows have no size entry. The others give once, few or many, or a class for an expanded clone.

TRBD2 | TRBJ2-1 | TRBV10-3 | NA | CAISESAGGRQNEQFF | TGTGCCATCAGTGAGTCGGCGGGGGGACGGCAGAATGAGCAGTTCTTC
NA | TRBJ2-7 | TRBV10-2 | few | CASRDYQTHEQYF | TGCGCCAGCAGAGATTACCAGACCCACGAGCAGTACTTC
NA | TRBJ2-2 | TRBV6-2/TRBV6-3 | NA | CASSYSAGELFF | TGTGCCAGCAGTTATAGCGCCGGGGAGCTGTTTTTT
NA | TRBJ1-1 | TRBV12-3/TRBV12-4 | NA | CASIPASRGDTEAFF | TGTGCCAGCATTCCTGCCTCACGGGGGGACACTGAAGCTTTCTTT
NA | TRBJ2-1 | TRBV7-9 | NA | CSGEVIHSYNEQFF | TGTTCCGGGGAAGTGATACACTCCTACAATGAGCAGTTCTTC
NA | TRBJ2-1 | TRBV7-3 | NA | CASSRAGPYNEQFF | TGTGCCAGCAGCCGGGCGGGTCCCTACAATGAGCAGTTCTTC
NA | TRBJ2-5 | TRBV12-3/TRBV12-4 | few | CASRRHLRETQYF | TGTGCCAGCAGACGCCACCTAAGGGAGACCCAGTACTTC
TRBD1 | TRBJ2-1 | TRBV20-1 | few | CSASNLRGSSYNEQFF | TGCAGTGCTTCGAACCTCAGGGGGTCGTCCTACAATGAGCAGTTCTTC
NA | TRBJ2-3 | TRBV7-2 | NA | CASSDYTQYF | TGTGCCAGCAGCGATTATACGCAGTATTTT
NA | TRBJ1-6 | TRBV20-1 | few | CSGRSQGLTNSPLHF | TGCAGTGGCCGAAGTCAGGGGCTAACTAATTCACCCCTCCACTTT
NA | TRBJ2-7 | TRBV23-1 | few | CASSQSRQEKWYEQYF | TGCGCCAGCAGTCAATCTAGGCAGGAAAAGTGGTACGAGCAGTACTTC
TRBD2 | TRBJ2-3 | TRBV6-1 | few | CASNERGGSDTQYF | TGTGCCAGCAATGAGCGGGGTGGGTCAGATACGCAGTATTTT
TRBD2 | TRBJ2-7 | TRBV18 | NA | CASSPASGGYEQYF | TGTGCCAGCTCACCGGCTAGCGGGGGGTACGAGCAGTACTTC
NA | TRBJ2-2 | TRBV4-3 | NA | CASSPSNGGELFF | TGCGCCAGCAGCCCTAGCAATGGCGGGGAGCTGTTTTTT